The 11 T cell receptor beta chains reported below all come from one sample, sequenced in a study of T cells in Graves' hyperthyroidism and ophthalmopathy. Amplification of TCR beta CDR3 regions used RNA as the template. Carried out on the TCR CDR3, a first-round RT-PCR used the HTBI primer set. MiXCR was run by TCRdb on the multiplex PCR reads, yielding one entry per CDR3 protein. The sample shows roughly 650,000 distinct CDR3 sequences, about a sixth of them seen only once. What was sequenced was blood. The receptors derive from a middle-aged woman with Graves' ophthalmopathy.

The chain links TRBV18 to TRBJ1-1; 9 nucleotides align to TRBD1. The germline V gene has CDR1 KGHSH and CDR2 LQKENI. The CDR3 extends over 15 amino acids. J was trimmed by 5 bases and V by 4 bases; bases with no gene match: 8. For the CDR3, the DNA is TGTGCCAGCTCACTCTACCGGGACAGGGAGACTGAAGCTTTCTTT. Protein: CASSLYRDRETEAFF.

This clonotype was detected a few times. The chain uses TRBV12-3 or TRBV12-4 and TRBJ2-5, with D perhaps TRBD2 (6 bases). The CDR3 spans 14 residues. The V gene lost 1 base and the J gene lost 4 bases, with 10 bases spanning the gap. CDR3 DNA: TGTGCCAGCAGTTTAGTTCCGGAGGGAGAGACCCAGTACTTC. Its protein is CASSLVPEGETQYF.

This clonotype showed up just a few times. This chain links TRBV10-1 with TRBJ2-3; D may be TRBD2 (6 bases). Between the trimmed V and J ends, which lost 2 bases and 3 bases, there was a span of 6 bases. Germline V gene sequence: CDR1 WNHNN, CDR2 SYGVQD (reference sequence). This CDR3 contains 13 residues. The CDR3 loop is CASSEGGTDTQYF. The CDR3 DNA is TGCGCCAGCAGTGAGGGGGGGACAGATACGCAGTATTTT.

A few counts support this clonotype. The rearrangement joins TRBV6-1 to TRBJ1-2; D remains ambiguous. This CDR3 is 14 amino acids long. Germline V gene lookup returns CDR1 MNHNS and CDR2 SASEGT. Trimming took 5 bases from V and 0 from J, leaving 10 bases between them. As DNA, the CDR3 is TGTGCCAGCAGTTCAGGACGGACTAACTATGGCTACACCTTC. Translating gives CASSSGRTNYGYTF.

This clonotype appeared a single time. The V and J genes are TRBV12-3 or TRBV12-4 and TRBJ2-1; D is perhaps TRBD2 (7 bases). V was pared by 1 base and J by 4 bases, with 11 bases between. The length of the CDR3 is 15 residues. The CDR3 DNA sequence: TGTGCCAGCAGTTTAGGGGGGGGCCAATACAATGAGCAGTTCTTC. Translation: CASSLGGGQYNEQFF.

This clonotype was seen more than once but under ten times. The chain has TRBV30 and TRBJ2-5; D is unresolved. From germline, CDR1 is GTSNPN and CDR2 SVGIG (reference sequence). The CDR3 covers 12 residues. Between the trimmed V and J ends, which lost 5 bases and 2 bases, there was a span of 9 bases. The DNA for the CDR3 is TGTGCCTGGCGGAGCGCTCAAGAGACCCAGTACTTC. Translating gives CAWRSAQETQYF. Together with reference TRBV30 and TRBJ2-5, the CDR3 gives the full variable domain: SQTIHQWPATLVQPVGSPLSLECTVEGTSNPNLYWYRQAAGRGLQLLFYSVGIGQISSEVPQNLSASRPQDRQFILSSKKLLLSDSGFYLCAWRSAQETQYFGPGTRLLVL.

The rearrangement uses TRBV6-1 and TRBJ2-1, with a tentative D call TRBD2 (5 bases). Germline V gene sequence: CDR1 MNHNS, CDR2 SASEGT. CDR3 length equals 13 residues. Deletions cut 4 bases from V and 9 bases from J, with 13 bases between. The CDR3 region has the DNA TGTGCCAGCAGTGGAGGGCAGGCCAGTGAGCAGTTCTTC. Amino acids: CASSGGQASEQFF.

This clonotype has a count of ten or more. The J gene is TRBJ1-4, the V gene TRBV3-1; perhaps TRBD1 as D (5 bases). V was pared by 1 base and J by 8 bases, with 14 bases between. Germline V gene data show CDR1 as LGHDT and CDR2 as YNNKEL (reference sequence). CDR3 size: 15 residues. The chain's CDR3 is CASSQGGREAEKLFF. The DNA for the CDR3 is TGTGCCAGCAGCCAAGGGGGCAGGGAAGCGGAAAAACTGTTTTTT.

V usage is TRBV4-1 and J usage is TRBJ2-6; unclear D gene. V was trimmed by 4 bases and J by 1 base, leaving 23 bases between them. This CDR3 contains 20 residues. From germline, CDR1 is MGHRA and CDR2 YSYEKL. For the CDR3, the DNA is TGCGCCAGCAGCCCTCTGGCCTGGGGTACGGGCACGTCTGGGGCCAACGTCCTGACTTTC. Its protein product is CASSPLAWGTGTSGANVLTF.

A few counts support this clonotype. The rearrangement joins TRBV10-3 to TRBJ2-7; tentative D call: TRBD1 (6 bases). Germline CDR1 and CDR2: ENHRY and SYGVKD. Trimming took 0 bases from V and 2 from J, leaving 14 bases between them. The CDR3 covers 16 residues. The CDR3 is CAISESGARSAYEQYF. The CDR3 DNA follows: TGTGCCATCAGTGAGTCGGGGGCCAGATCAGCCTACGAGCAGTACTTC.

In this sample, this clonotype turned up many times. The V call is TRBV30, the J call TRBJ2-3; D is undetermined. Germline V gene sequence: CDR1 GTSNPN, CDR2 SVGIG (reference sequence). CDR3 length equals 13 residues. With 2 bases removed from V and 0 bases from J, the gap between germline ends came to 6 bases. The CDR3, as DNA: TGTGCCTGGAGTACCGGTAGCACAGATACGCAGTATTTT. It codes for CAWSTGSTDTQYF.